This TCR beta chain was recovered during a study of beta chain features in type 1 diabetes. About the study: Patients were similar to healthy donors in age and gender (as well as in cell yields). Findings of the study overall: In all four CD4+ subsets, TCRB CDR3 length was significantly, moderately reduced in type 1 diabetes. At VDJ recombination sites, type 1 diabetes patients had fewer insertions and more deleted nucleotides.

V was clipped by 2 bases and J by 0 bases; unmatched bases: 6. The germline V gene has CDR1 GTSNPN and CDR2 SVGIG (reference sequence). The CDR3 sequence is 16 residues long. TCRB transcripts that were expressed got sequenced, as all of the isolated RNA had been reverse transcribed. Measured with immunoSEQ multiplex PCR; TCRdb has only the in-frame clones, and not every one. The profile covers about 260,000 clones, with roughly 20% appearing a single time and 0.028% taken by the ten largest. Note on this clone: Its specificity is unknown.

The source material was naive CD4+ T cells from blood. This sequence originates from a woman in her 40s with type 1 diabetes. V and J are TRBV30 and TRBJ1-3; 8 nucleotides agree with TRBD1. The CDR3 DNA sequence: TGTGCCTGGAGTATTAGGACAGGGAGCTCTGGAAACACCATATATTTT. Protein sequence: CAWSIRTGSSGNTIYF.